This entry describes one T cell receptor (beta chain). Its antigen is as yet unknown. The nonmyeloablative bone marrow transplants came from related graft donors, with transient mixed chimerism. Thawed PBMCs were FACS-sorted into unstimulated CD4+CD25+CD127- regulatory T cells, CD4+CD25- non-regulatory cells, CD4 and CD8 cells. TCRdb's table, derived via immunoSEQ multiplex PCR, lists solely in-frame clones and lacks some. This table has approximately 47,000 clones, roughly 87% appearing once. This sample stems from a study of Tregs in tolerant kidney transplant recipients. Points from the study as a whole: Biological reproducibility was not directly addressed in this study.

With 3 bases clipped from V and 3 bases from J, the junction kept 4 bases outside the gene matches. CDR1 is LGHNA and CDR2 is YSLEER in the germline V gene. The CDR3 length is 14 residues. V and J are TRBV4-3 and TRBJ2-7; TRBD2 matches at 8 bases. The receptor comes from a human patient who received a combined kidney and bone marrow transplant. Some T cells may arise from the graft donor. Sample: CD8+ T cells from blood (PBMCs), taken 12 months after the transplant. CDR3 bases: TGCGCCAGCAGCCACCTACTAGCGGACTACGAGCAGTACTTC. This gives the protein CASSHLLADYEQYF.